These T cell receptor beta chains were read from a single sample in a study of somatic mutations in T cells in chronic GVHD. Profiling relied on immunoSEQ multiplex PCR, and the TCRdb table lists in-frame clones only, not all of them. Of some 13,000 clones in the sample, roughly 80% were seen once. The specimen sequenced was Vbeta20-negative CD4+ T cells from blood. The receptors were gathered from a male patient aged 45 to 59 with chronic graft-versus-host disease. Some T cells may arise from the graft donor. Both conserved end residues are part of each CDR3. D genes are given only for firm matches. Some rows have no size entry. The others give once, few or many, or a class for an expanded clone.

clone_size j_call v_call d_call cdr3_aa cdr3_nt
few TRBJ1-1 TRBV29-1 TRBD1 CSVQDRVNTEAFF TGCAGCGTTCAGGACAGGGTGAACACTGAAGCTTTCTTT
NA TRBJ2-3 TRBV18 NA CASSPGASTDTQYF TGTGCCAGCTCACCGGGGGCCAGCACAGATACGCAGTATTTT
NA TRBJ1-1 TRBV18 TRBD1 CASSPTGGSNTEAFF TGTGCCAGCTCACCAACAGGGGGCTCGAACACTGAAGCTTTCTTT
NA TRBJ1-1 TRBV19 TRBD1 CASSIFRQGGFRGEAFF TGTGCCAGTAGTATATTTCGACAGGGTGGGTTTCGGGGTGAAGCTTTCTTT
NA TRBJ2-1 TRBV2 NA CASSDLGYNEQFF TGTGCCAGCAGTGACCTCGGCTACAATGAGCAGTTCTTC
NA TRBJ1-1 TRBV6-5 NA CASSYSAGMENTEAFF TGTGCCAGCAGTTACTCGGCAGGGATGGAAAACACTGAAGCTTTCTTT
NA TRBJ2-7 TRBV19 NA CASSPRHGAQFSYEQYF TGTGCCAGTAGTCCCCGGCATGGGGCCCAATTCTCCTACGAGCAGTACTTC
few TRBJ1-5 TRBV4-3 NA CASSQDPDQPQHF TGCGCCAGCAGCCAAGATCCGGATCAGCCCCAGCATTTT
NA TRBJ1-1 TRBV7-9 TRBD1 CASTRTGSDTEAFF TGTGCCAGCACCAGGACAGGATCGGACACTGAAGCTTTCTTT
NA TRBJ2-1 TRBV6-6 TRBD2 CASSTGGNEQFF TGTGCCAGCAGCACGGGAGGTAATGAGCAGTTCTTC
NA TRBJ2-2 TRBV7-3 TRBD2 CASSLTGLAGGELFF TGTGCCAGCAGCTTAACGGGACTAGCGGGAGGGGAGCTGTTTTTT
NA TRBJ2-7 TRBV27 NA CASSLVGASYEQYF TGTGCCAGCAGTTTAGTAGGGGCCTCCTACGAGCAGTACTTC
NA TRBJ1-4 TRBV7-9 NA CASSLVGVTNEKLFF TGTGCCAGCAGCTTAGTCGGGGTCACTAATGAAAAACTGTTTTTT
NA TRBJ2-1 TRBV7-2 TRBD2 CASSKQRGAYNEQFF TGTGCCAGCAGCAAGCAGCGGGGGGCCTACAATGAGCAGTTCTTC